The clone carrying this T cell receptor (beta chain) came up once. This CDR3 fails to terminate in the conserved phenylalanine or tryptophan, so it likely reflects a read error. The data originate from a study of T-cell reconstitution after alpha-beta-depleted transplantation in children. Germline lookup yields CDR1 ENHRY and CDR2 SYGVKD. V lost 3 bases to trimming and J lost 5 bases; unmatched junction nucleotides: 3. The CDR3 is made up of 13 amino acids. Using unique molecular identifiers, the investigators prepared the TCRbeta library. TCRdb re-analysed the PCR reads in MiXCR, keeping a single row per CDR3 protein. The sample holds some 400,000 distinct CDR3 sequences, about 20% seen once.

This TCR was recovered from a human donor who donated a stem cell graft to a child with acute myeloid leukemia. The material sequenced was PBMCs from the stem cell graft donor, taken from the stem cell graft. The chain links TRBV10-3 to TRBJ2-7; 8 bases fit TRBD1. The CDR3 here is CAISEQGVDEQYL. The DNA of the CDR3 is TGTGCCATCAGTGAACAGGGGGTAGACGAGCAGTACTTA.